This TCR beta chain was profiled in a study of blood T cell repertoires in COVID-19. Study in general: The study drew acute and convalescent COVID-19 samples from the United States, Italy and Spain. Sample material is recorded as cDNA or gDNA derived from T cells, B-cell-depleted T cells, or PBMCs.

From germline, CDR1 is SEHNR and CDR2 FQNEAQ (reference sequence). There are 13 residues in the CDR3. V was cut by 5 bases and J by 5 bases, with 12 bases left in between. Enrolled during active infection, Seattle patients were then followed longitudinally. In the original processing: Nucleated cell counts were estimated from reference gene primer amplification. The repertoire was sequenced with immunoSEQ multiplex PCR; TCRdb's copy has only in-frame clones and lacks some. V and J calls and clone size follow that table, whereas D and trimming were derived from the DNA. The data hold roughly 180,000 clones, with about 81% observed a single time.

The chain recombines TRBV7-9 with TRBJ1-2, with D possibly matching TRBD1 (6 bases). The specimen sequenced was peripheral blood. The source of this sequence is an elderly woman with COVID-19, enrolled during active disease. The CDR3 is CASSQTGQYGYTF. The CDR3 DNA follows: TGTGCCAGCAGCCAGACAGGCCAATATGGCTACACCTTC.